A few counts support the clone carrying this TCR beta chain. The antigen remains undetermined. It was 5'RACE with constant-segment primers that produced the TCR alpha and TCR beta cDNA libraries, which carried sample barcodes and UMIs. TCRdb itself ran the 5' RACE reads through MiXCR, one entry per CDR3 protein. The profile shows more than 350,000 distinct CDR3 sequences, 20% to 25% of them singletons. The record originates from a study of T-cell memory formation after mild COVID-19. Overall study: Across donors, TCR clusters were largely donor specific.

General study points: CM and EM subsets held most contracting CD4+ clones; EMRA held CD8+ ones.

CDR1 is DFQATT, CDR2 SNEGSKA, per germline (reference sequence). V gave up 3 bases and J gave up 5 bases, with 17 bases separating them. This CDR3 has 15 residues. V gene TRBV20-1 combines with J gene TRBJ2-1; a weak D match, TRBD2 (6 bases). Specimen: PBMCs or a T cell subset sorted from them (not recorded which). This receptor was identified in an adult woman who had mild COVID-19 (a few samples of this study predate the infection). Cell type and time point are not known. CDR3 bases: TGCAGTGCTAGCCAGTCTAGCGTTCGCCACAATGAGCAGTTCTTC. It is translated as CSASQSSVRHNEQFF.